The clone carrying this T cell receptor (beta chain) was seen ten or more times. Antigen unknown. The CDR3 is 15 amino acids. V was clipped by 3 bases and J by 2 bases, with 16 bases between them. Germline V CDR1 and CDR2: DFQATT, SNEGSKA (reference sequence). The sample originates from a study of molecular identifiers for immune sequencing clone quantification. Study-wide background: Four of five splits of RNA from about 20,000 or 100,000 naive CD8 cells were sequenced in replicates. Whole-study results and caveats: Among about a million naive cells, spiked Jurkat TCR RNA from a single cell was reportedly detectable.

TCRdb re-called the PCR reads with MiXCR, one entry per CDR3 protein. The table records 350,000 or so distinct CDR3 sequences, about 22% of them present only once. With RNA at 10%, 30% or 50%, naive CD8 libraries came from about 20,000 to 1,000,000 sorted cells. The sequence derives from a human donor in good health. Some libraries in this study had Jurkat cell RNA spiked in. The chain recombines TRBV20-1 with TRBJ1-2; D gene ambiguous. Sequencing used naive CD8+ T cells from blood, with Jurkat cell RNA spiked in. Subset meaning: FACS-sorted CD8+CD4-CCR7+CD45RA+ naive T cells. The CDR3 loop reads CSASNHIMGNYGYTF. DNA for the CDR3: TGCAGTGCTAGTAACCACATTATGGGAAACTATGGCTACACCTTC.